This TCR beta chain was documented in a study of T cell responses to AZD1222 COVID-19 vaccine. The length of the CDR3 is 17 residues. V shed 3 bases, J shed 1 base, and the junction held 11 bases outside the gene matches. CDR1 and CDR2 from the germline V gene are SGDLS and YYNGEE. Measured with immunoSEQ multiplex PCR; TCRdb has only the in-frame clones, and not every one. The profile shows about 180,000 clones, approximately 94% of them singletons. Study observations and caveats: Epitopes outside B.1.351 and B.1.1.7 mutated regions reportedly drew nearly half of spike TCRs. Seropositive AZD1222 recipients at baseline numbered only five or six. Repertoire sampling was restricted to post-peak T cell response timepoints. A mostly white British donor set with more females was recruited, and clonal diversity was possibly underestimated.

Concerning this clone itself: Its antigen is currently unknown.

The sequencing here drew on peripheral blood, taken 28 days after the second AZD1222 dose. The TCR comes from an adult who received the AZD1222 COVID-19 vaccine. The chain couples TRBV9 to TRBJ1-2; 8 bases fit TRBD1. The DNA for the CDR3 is TGTGCCAGCAGCGCCCGAAGTACAGGGGGGGATAACTATGGCTACACCTTC. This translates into CASSARSTGGDNYGYTF.